The present entry profiles one T cell receptor (beta chain) with its context. The sample holds a few counts of this clone. Its antigen is not yet known. Base qualities are not at hand, and no much larger clone is one base apart. The sample originates from a study of early stage breast cancer tumors (dated by TCRdb to between 2016 and 2019). Regarding the study in general: Of the roughly 16 invasive breast tumors, approximately 11 were found to be estrogen receptor-positive, progesterone receptor-positive and HER2-negative. Of the approximately twelve ER+/PR+/HER2- tumors, eight were classified as invasive ductal carcinomas and four as invasive lobular carcinomas. On average, each sample had roughly 10-fold read coverage. A total of 2,651,842 templates, representing 1,097,674 unique clonotypes, were detected across all samples.

Each sample was amplified as two independent genomic DNA replicates: roughly 0.5 ug for blood and about 1.4 ug for tumor or normal breast. Following the manufacturer's instructions, the ImmunoSeq Intro kit was used to carry out TCRB sequencing on genomic DNA. The multiplex PCR ran for roughly 31 cycles using proprietary primers and spike-in control sequences for absolute quantification. Single-end 150-bp reads were used to sequence an 87-bp fragment covering the CDR3 and the flanking V and J genes. Seven samples, with two replicates for each sample, were multiplexed per lane of an Illumina MiSeq using version 3.0 chemistry. On the authors' methods: Raw data were processed by the vendor's proprietary pipeline, with both replicates merged into one result per sample. Productive rearrangements sharing the V-gene family, CDR3 amino acid sequence and J-gene segment were defined as clonotypes. Clonality was computed as 1 minus the normalized Shannon entropy (Pielou evenness) of TCRB abundances. T cell density was estimated as total templates divided by the number of input cells, with the number of input cells inferred from the DNA input amount. Recon with default parameters was used to estimate total repertoire diversity and clonality. Tumor-enriched clonotypes were defined as having over 0.1% abundance in tumor and at least 32-fold higher abundance than in normal breast. The immuneACCESS repertoire file appears here via TCRdb, limited to in-frame rearrangements. These files lack a portion of the clones; in checked studies, under half of the deficit traces to unresolved V genes, and the cause of the others is not known. V and J calls and clone size are given by that table; D and trimming were obtained from the DNA. The sample table contains around 9,800 clones; only one count was recorded for around 72% of them. The top ten clonotypes cover approximately 14% of the sample.

What the work shows at the level of the full study, not this receptor alone: Sequencing bulk genomic DNA from unsorted cells could not capture chain pairing or functional markers like CD4, CD8 and FOXP3. Enriched TCRB sequences shared across patients were found to be mostly commonly generated sequences that were unlikely to play an important role in the tumor microenvironment. Roughly 2.5-fold higher T cell density and higher clonality were observed in tumors than in adjacent normal breast tissue. The small cohort size prevented analysis by tumor subtype. Repertoires from blood and normal breast were more alike than repertoires from blood and tumor, and in about 90% of the 16 patients, comparing each tissue with blood separated tumor from normal.

Dicing about 18-50 mg of tumor tissue typically produced more than 2.5 ug of DNA. The study profiled bulk TCR beta-chain repertoires in matched peripheral blood, tumor and adjacent normal breast tissue taken from about 16 patients with early-stage breast cancer. After resection, visually identified tumor tissue was excised and placed in prechilled RNAlater. Using a TissueLyser II, roughly 20-55 mg of tumor tissue was diced and homogenized in RLTplus buffer with beta-mercaptoethanol and antifoaming agent. The Qiagen AllPrep DNA/RNA Mini kit was used to extract genomic DNA. Taken from the germline V gene, the CDR1 and CDR2 loops are SGHRS and YFSETQ. From the cysteine through the phenylalanine, the CDR3 covers 15 amino acids. The read is trimmed to its CDR3 DNA, 45 bases read in frame from base 1. Between the V and J ends, shortened by 0 bases and 5 bases respectively, the junction contains 14 bases.

The rearrangement combines TRBV5-1 with TRBJ2-5; tentative D gene TRBD2, with 6 bases matching. Material for sequencing was breast tumor tissue. This sequence was found in a person between 65 and 80 years old with breast cancer. The CDR3 region: CASSLAGGAMETQYF. The sequenced DNA is TGCGCCAGCAGCTTGGCCGGAGGGGCGATGGAGACCCAGTACTTC.